This T cell receptor beta chain was sequenced for a study of graft-versus-host responses after intestinal transplantation. At the level of the study: Recipients were given multivisceral, liver-intestinal, or isolated intestinal transplants. Study results and limitations: Levels of circulating GvH clones at their peak were associated with early post-transplant HvG declines.

Concerning this clone: The antigen remains unidentified.

The data were produced by immunoSEQ multiplex PCR, yet TCRdb's version contains in-frame clones alone and is incomplete. The repertoire consists of 85,000 to 90,000 clones, with about 90% occurring once and the leading ten covering around 0.11%. This specimen was unstimulated CD4+ T cells sorted from spleen or lymph node cells, taken before intestinal transplant. The receptor was derived from a human donor who received an intestinal transplant.

The CDR3 sequence: CASSQTSGWGTEAFF. In nucleotides, the CDR3 is TGTGCCAGCAGCCAAACCTCAGGGTGGGGCACTGAAGCTTTCTTT. V is TRBV7-9 and J is TRBJ1-1; D is perhaps TRBD1 (5 bases). The germline CDR1 and CDR2 sequences are SEHNR and FQNEAQ (reference sequence). V was shortened by 5 bases and J by 4 bases, with 17 bases between the two germline ends. This CDR3 has 15 amino acids.